This T cell receptor (beta chain) was found in a study of OX40 agonist ivuxolimab in advanced cancers. Study-wide results and limits: A proportion of nonresponders additionally exhibited low normalized T-cell clonal expansion. Still undetermined is the antigen specificity of the expanded peripheral T cells.

Individuals having autoimmune disease history or systemic immunosuppression were not enrolled. On this clone: Its antigen is not known.

This table comes from immunoSEQ multiplex PCR, and its TCRdb copy is limited to in-frame clones, with some not included. Altogether 75,000 to 100,000 clones are present, around nine tenths being singletons, with the ten largest covering about 0.89%. V was pared by 5 bases and J by 8 bases, with 5 bases of the junction left unmatched. This CDR3 is built from 14 residues. Looked up from germline, CDR1 is MNHNS and CDR2 is SASEGT. Sequences were derived from CD4+ or CD8+ T cells sorted from blood, sampled in a trial of the OX40 agonist ivuxolimab. This clonotype was sampled from an adult with an advanced solid tumor such as melanoma, head and neck, liver or kidney cancer. V is TRBV6-1 and J is TRBJ2-1, with 11 bases identical to TRBD1. The CDR3 region is CASSLDRGHDEQFF. The CDR3 DNA reads TGTGCCAGCAGTTTGGACAGGGGGCATGATGAGCAGTTCTTC.